The T cell receptor beta chain under discussion was sequenced for a study of circulating tumor DNA in untreated peripheral T-cell lymphoma (dated by TCRdb to the early 2020s). General conclusions and limits of the study: Tumor-specific clonotypes were found in about three quarters of patients, coming from under 90% of baseline tissues and roughly 69% of baseline serum samples.

Trimming at the junction amounts to 2 bases on V and 6 bases on J, and the germline ends lie 10 bases apart. The germline V gene sets CDR1 to ENHRY and CDR2 to SYGVKD. CDR3 length: 13 amino acids, cysteine to phenylalanine. Of the read, only the CDR3 DNA is kept; its 39 bases are in frame from base 1. Tumor-specific TCR clonotypes were identified by sequencing baseline tumor tissue collected before treatment. The study used next-generation sequencing of T-cell receptor sequences to monitor peripheral T-cell lymphoma patients receiving frontline treatment on a trial. Receptor libraries were prepared by the immunoSEQ multiplex PCR assay. TCRdb retrieved this table from immuneACCESS and kept in-frame rearrangements only. Not all clones are present; in checked studies, unresolved V genes account for under half, and no reason is known for the remainder. The sample yields fewer than 9,000 clones; around four fifths were counted once. The ten largest clones add up to more than 2% of the sample.

To note about this clone: Its antigen is not yet known. Base qualities are missing; no much larger clone stands one base away.

Recombination linked TRBV10-3 to TRBJ1-2, with TRBD1 perhaps the D gene, on 6 matching bases. The specimen sequenced was tumor tissue. The sequence came from a human donor with peripheral T-cell lymphoma. CDR3 sequence: CAISELQGHGYTF. The bases read TGTGCCATCAGTGAGCTACAGGGACATGGCTACACCTTC.